This passage covers 15 T cell receptor beta chains from one sample sequenced in a study of blood T cell repertoires in COVID-19. Sequencing was performed with immunoSEQ multiplex PCR; in TCRdb, only in-frame clones are kept and a portion is missing. The repertoire includes 250,000 to 350,000 clones, 85% to 90% of them detected once, and less than 3.5% sits in the top ten. The sequencing input was peripheral blood. The receptors shown here come from a woman in her 30s with COVID-19, enrolled during active disease.

The gene calls are TRBV5-1 and TRBJ2-7; unclear D gene. The V gene's germline CDR1 is SGHRS and CDR2 YFSETQ. V was cut by 0 bases and J by 5 bases, with 15 bases left in between. The CDR3 length is 15 residues. For the CDR3, the DNA is TGCGCCAGCAGCTTGGAAGGCTCAGGCCCTGACGAGCAGTACTTC. This sequence encodes CASSLEGSGPDEQYF. Supplemented by reference TRBV5-1 and TRBJ2-7, the full variable domain reads KAGVTQTPRYLIKTRGQQVTLSCSPISGHRSVSWYQQTPGQGLQFLFEYFSETQRNKGNFPGRFSGRQFSNSRSEMNVSTLELGDSALYLCASSLEGSGPDEQYFGPGTRLTVT.

The chain uses TRBV28 and TRBJ2-4, with 8 bases lining up with TRBD2. CDR1 and CDR2 (germline): MDHEN, SYDVKM. This CDR3 has 16 amino acids. The V gene end was trimmed by 1 base and the J gene end by 1 base; junction bases not matched to a gene: 3. CDR3 residues: CASSLSGLAAKNIQYF. DNA for the CDR3: TGTGCCAGCAGTTTATCCGGACTAGCTGCCAAAAACATTCAGTACTTC.

The chain is built from TRBV7-3 and TRBJ2-1; the D gene is possibly TRBD2 (6 bases). Germline CDR1 reads SGHTA; CDR2 reads FQGTGA. Trimming removed 6 bases at V and 4 bases at J, with 25 bases between. CDR3 length: 18 residues. The CDR3 protein is CASSPTGAAGSHYNEQFF. The CDR3 nucleotides read TGTGCCAGCAGTCCTACCGGGGCGGCCGGGAGTCATTACAATGAGCAGTTCTTC.

The V call is TRBV6-6, the J call TRBJ1-5, with D unclear. The CDR3 is 15 amino acids. Germline CDR1 is MNHNY and CDR2 is SVGAGI (reference sequence). Trimming removed 4 bases at V and 5 bases at J, with 15 bases between. CDR3 region: CASSSKTLEDQPQHF. The DNA for the CDR3 is TGTGCCAGCAGTTCCAAGACTTTGGAGGATCAGCCCCAGCATTTT.

This clone was recorded only once. J is TRBJ1-2 and V is TRBV30, with D possibly TRBD1 on 5 matching bases. There are 14 residues in the CDR3. Germline values: CDR1 GTSNPN, CDR2 SVGIG (reference sequence). V gave up 1 base and J gave up 7 bases, with 16 bases separating them. CDR3 sequence: CAWSEGRGMIGYTF. For the CDR3, the DNA is TGTGCCTGGAGTGAGGGGCGGGGAATGATTGGCTACACCTTC. The full variable domain, its missing parts supplied by reference TRBV30 and TRBJ1-2, is SQTIHQWPATLVQPVGSPLSLECTVEGTSNPNLYWYRQAAGRGLQLLFYSVGIGQISSEVPQNLSASRPQDRQFILSSKKLLLSDSGFYLCAWSEGRGMIGYTFGSGTRLTVV.

V usage is TRBV7-8 and J usage is TRBJ1-1; TRBD1 agrees at 8 bases. The trim removed 4 bases at V and 5 bases at J, leaving 3 bases unmatched. Germline V lookup: CDR1 SGHVS, CDR2 FQNEAQ. There are 13 residues in the CDR3. CDR3: CASSYGQGTEAFF. The CDR3 region has the DNA TGTGCCAGCAGCTATGGACAGGGAACTGAAGCTTTCTTT. The whole variable domain, filled in from reference TRBV7-8 and TRBJ1-1, reads GAGVSQSPRYKVAKRGQDVALRCDPISGHVSLFWYQQALGQGPEFLTYFQNEAQLDKSGLPSDRFFAERPEGSVSTLKIQRTQQEDSAVYLCASSYGQGTEAFFGQGTRLTVV.

Note on this clone: At one end, the junction sequence differs from germline, possibly due to a read error. The chain carries TRBV6-5 and TRBJ2-2; no reliable D call. The CDR3 contains 14 residues. Germline values: CDR1 MNHEY, CDR2 SVGAGI. The CDR3 nucleotides are TGCGCCTCCCAGTCCCTCTGGAACACCGGGGAGCTGTTTTTT. As protein: CASQSLWNTGELFF.

The J gene is TRBJ2-5, the V gene TRBV11-2; 13 bases are shared with TRBD2. This CDR3 comprises 15 residues. Germline loops: CDR1 SGHAT, CDR2 FQNNGV. The junction had 4 bases not matched to a gene; V was cut back by 5 bases and J by 4 bases. The CDR3 DNA is TGTGCCAGCAGCAGACTAGCGGGAGGTTCAGAGACCCAGTACTTC. Amino acid sequence: CASSRLAGGSETQYF.

This clone was observed a few times. The V call is TRBV12-3 or TRBV12-4, the J call TRBJ1-1; the D is unclear. The CDR3 is 13 residues long. V was cut by 3 bases and J by 1 base, with 6 bases left in between. CDR3 amino acids: CASSFLENTEAFF. In DNA form, the CDR3 reads TGTGCCAGCAGTTTTCTAGAGAACACTGAAGCTTTCTTT.

This sequence joins TRBV19 and TRBJ1-1, with D possibly being TRBD1 (6 bases). With 5 bases removed from V and 5 bases from J, the gap between germline ends came to 18 bases. Germline values: CDR1 LNHDA, CDR2 SQIVND (reference sequence). The CDR3 sequence is 15 residues long. CDR3 sequence (DNA): TGTGCCAGTAGTCTCCGACATTTTAGGGGGACTGAAGCTTTCTTT. Translation gives CASSLRHFRGTEAFF.

The V call is TRBV5-4, the J call TRBJ1-2, with D perhaps TRBD1 (6 bases). From germline, CDR1 is SGHNT and CDR2 YYREEE (reference sequence). The V end lost 4 bases, the J end lost 5 bases, and 12 bases lay between the germline ends. The CDR3 totals 13 residues. The CDR3 DNA reads TGTGCCAGCAGCCTACAGGGAAGTTATGGCTACACCTTC. As protein: CASSLQGSYGYTF.

This clone appeared a single time. The gene calls are TRBV27 and TRBJ1-5; a weak D match, TRBD1 (5 bases). Germline V CDR1 and CDR2: MNHEY, SMNVEV (reference sequence). This CDR3 is 17 amino acids long. Deletions cut 5 bases from V and 0 bases from J, with 17 bases between. In DNA, the CDR3 is TGTGCCAGCAGTGTCGCAGGGTCAGGTTATAGCAATCAGCCCCAGCATTTT. Its protein product is CASSVAGSGYSNQPQHF.

The chain carries TRBV28 and TRBJ1-1, with D perhaps matching TRBD1 (5 bases). V shed 11 bases and J shed 4 bases, with 17 bases lying between them. The CDR3 is made up of 13 amino acids. Germline V gene sequence: CDR1 MDHEN, CDR2 SYDVKM. CDR3 bases: TGTGCCGGTCGATCAGGGTCGGGCACTGAAGCTTTCTTT. Its translation: CAGRSGSGTEAFF.

The chain recombines TRBV24-1 with TRBJ2-3, with TRBD2 identical over 9 bases. The germline CDR1 and CDR2 sequences are KGHDR and SFDVKD. V lost 4 bases, J lost 2 bases, and 6 bases stayed unmatched. This CDR3 contains 16 residues. For the CDR3, the DNA is TGTGCCACCAGTGACCGGACTAGCGCCTCCACAGATACGCAGTATTTT. This translates into CATSDRTSASTDTQYF.

This chain connects TRBV6-5 to TRBJ1-1; TRBD1 agrees at 9 bases. CDR1 and CDR2 (germline): MNHEY, SVGAGI. After removal of 5 bases from V and 5 bases from J, the junction contained 9 bases not matched to a gene. This CDR3 contains 15 residues. The CDR3 bases are TGTGCCAGCAGTCATAGAAAACAGGGGGCGACTGAAGCTTTCTTT. Amino acid sequence: CASSHRKQGATEAFF.